These T cell receptor beta chains were read from a single sample in a study of T cells in Graves' hyperthyroidism and ophthalmopathy. TCRdb re-called the multiplex PCR reads through MiXCR, storing one row per CDR3 protein. Of some 500,000 distinct CDR3 sequences in the sample, 13% to 15% were seen once. The sequenced material came from blood. Receptors were obtained from a young woman with Graves' hyperthyroidism. Each CDR3 is given with its conserved first and last residue. The order of the fields is CDR3 length, J gene, D gene, V gene, clone size, CDR3 protein, CDR3 DNA. The D gene is left open where the match is weak. A clone size is listed for some rows: how often the clone was seen (once, few, many), or a class if it is expanded.

len: 16; j_gene: TRBJ1-2; d_gene: NA; v_gene: TRBV6-1; abundance: NA; CDR3aa: CASSEGYRDSNYGYTF; CDR3nt: TGTGCCAGCAGTGAGGGGTACAGGGATTCAAACTATGGCTACACCTTC
len: 14; j_gene: TRBJ2-7; d_gene: TRBD2; v_gene: TRBV12-3/TRBV12-4; abundance: many; CDR3aa: CASSRLAGGYEQYF; CDR3nt: TGTGCCAGCTCTCGACTAGCGGGGGGCTACGAGCAGTACTTC
len: 16; j_gene: TRBJ2-7; d_gene: NA; v_gene: TRBV27; abundance: NA; CDR3aa: CASQSLGAGDVYEQYF; CDR3nt: TGTGCCAGTCAGTCTCTCGGGGCGGGCGACGTCTACGAGCAGTACTTC
len: 17; j_gene: TRBJ2-1; d_gene: TRBD2; v_gene: TRBV3-1; abundance: NA; CDR3aa: CASSRAEGLAGGPGQFF; CDR3nt: TGTGCCAGCAGCCGAGCCGAAGGACTAGCGGGAGGGCCGGGGCAGTTCTTC
len: 16; j_gene: TRBJ2-1; d_gene: NA; v_gene: TRBV27; abundance: many; CDR3aa: CASSFDLRAPYNEQFF; CDR3nt: TGTGCCAGCAGTTTTGATTTGCGGGCCCCTTACAATGAGCAGTTCTTC
len: 16; j_gene: TRBJ2-1; d_gene: TRBD2; v_gene: TRBV24-1; abundance: many; CDR3aa: CATSDRLAGDGNEQFF; CDR3nt: TGTGCCACCAGTGACCGACTAGCGGGAGACGGTAATGAGCAGTTCTTC
len: 15; j_gene: TRBJ1-1; d_gene: TRBD1; v_gene: TRBV6-2/TRBV6-3; abundance: many; CDR3aa: CASSLLGQSNTEAFF; CDR3nt: TGTGCCAGCAGCCTACTGGGACAGTCGAACACTGAAGCTTTCTTT
len: 14; j_gene: TRBJ2-1; d_gene: TRBD2; v_gene: TRBV11-2; abundance: many; CDR3aa: CASIRSSGYNEQFF; CDR3nt: TGTGCCAGCATTCGGTCTAGCGGATACAATGAGCAGTTCTTC
len: 12; j_gene: TRBJ1-2; d_gene: TRBD1; v_gene: TRBV6-1; abundance: few; CDR3aa: CASSRDRSGYTF; CDR3nt: TGTGCCAGCAGCAGGGACAGGTCTGGCTACACCTTC
len: 18; j_gene: TRBJ2-2; d_gene: NA; v_gene: TRBV6-1; abundance: many; CDR3aa: CASSIGPPPGFGTGELFF; CDR3nt: TGTGCCAGCAGTATAGGGCCCCCTCCAGGGTTCGGGACCGGGGAGCTGTTTTTT
len: 15; j_gene: TRBJ2-3; d_gene: TRBD2; v_gene: TRBV12-3/TRBV12-4; abundance: NA; CDR3aa: CASSLPSGGTDTQYF; CDR3nt: TGTGCCAGCAGTTTGCCTAGCGGGGGCACAGATACGCAGTATTTT
len: 13; j_gene: TRBJ1-4; d_gene: NA; v_gene: TRBV6-1; abundance: few; CDR3aa: CASSLGPGEKLFF; CDR3nt: TGTGCCAGCAGTTTGGGTCCGGGTGAAAAACTGTTTTTT
len: 15; j_gene: TRBJ2-7; d_gene: NA; v_gene: TRBV4-1; abundance: few; CDR3aa: CASSLYDTSHYEQYF; CDR3nt: TGCGCCAGCAGCCTTTACGACACGAGTCACTACGAGCAGTACTTC
len: 15; j_gene: TRBJ2-5; d_gene: TRBD2; v_gene: TRBV6-1; abundance: many; CDR3aa: CASNFGLAGVETQYF; CDR3nt: TGTGCCAGCAATTTCGGACTAGCGGGAGTAGAGACCCAGTACTTC
len: 17; j_gene: TRBJ2-2; d_gene: TRBD2; v_gene: TRBV11-2; abundance: many; CDR3aa: CASSWTSGRAYTGELFF; CDR3nt: TGTGCCAGCAGCTGGACTAGCGGGAGGGCCTACACCGGGGAGCTGTTTTTT
len: 14; j_gene: TRBJ2-3; d_gene: NA; v_gene: TRBV5-6; abundance: NA; CDR3aa: CASSYDRITDTQYF; CDR3nt: TGTGCCAGCAGCTACGACAGAATCACAGATACGCAGTATTTT
len: 20; j_gene: TRBJ2-3; d_gene: TRBD2; v_gene: TRBV25-1; abundance: many; CDR3aa: CASSDRGLAGDSESTDTQYF; CDR3nt: TGTGCCAGCAGTGATAGAGGACTAGCGGGAGATAGCGAAAGCACAGATACGCAGTATTTT
len: 14; j_gene: TRBJ2-4; d_gene: NA; v_gene: TRBV2; abundance: many; CDR3aa: CASSTGVGENIQYF; CDR3nt: TGTGCCAGCTCGACGGGGGTCGGAGAAAACATTCAGTACTTC
len: 16; j_gene: TRBJ1-6; d_gene: NA; v_gene: TRBV7-2; abundance: many; CDR3aa: CASSLQTYSYNSPLHF; CDR3nt: TGTGCCAGCAGCTTGCAGACCTACTCCTATAATTCACCCCTCCACTTT
len: 15; j_gene: TRBJ2-1; d_gene: TRBD2; v_gene: TRBV3-1; abundance: NA; CDR3aa: CASSQRKGTTIEQFF; CDR3nt: TGTGCCAGCAGCCAGAGGAAAGGGACTACCATTGAGCAGTTCTTC
len: 14; j_gene: TRBJ2-1; d_gene: NA; v_gene: TRBV5-1; abundance: NA; CDR3aa: CASSPGEGYNEQFF; CDR3nt: TGCGCCAGCAGCCCGGGTGAGGGGTACAATGAGCAGTTCTTC
len: 15; j_gene: TRBJ1-1; d_gene: TRBD1; v_gene: TRBV29-1; abundance: many; CDR3aa: CSVLPGQGVNTEAFF; CDR3nt: TGCAGCGTGCTACCGGGACAGGGGGTAAACACTGAAGCTTTCTTT
len: 15; j_gene: TRBJ2-2; d_gene: NA; v_gene: TRBV6-1; abundance: NA; CDR3aa: CASTRGPTNTGELFF; CDR3nt: TGTGCCAGCACCCGGGGGCCTACGAACACCGGGGAGCTGTTTTTT
len: 13; j_gene: TRBJ1-1; d_gene: NA; v_gene: TRBV19; abundance: many; CDR3aa: CASSPNRDNRAFF; CDR3nt: TGTGCCAGTAGCCCGAACAGGGACAATAGAGCTTTCTTT
len: 20; j_gene: TRBJ2-5; d_gene: TRBD2; v_gene: TRBV5-1; abundance: many; CDR3aa: CASSVRPGLAGDPVQETQYF; CDR3nt: TGCGCCAGCAGCGTACGACCCGGACTAGCGGGTGACCCCGTCCAAGAGACCCAGTACTTC
len: 13; j_gene: TRBJ2-1; d_gene: TRBD2; v_gene: TRBV20-1; abundance: NA; CDR3aa: CSAGTSAYNEQFF; CDR3nt: TGCAGTGCCGGGACTAGCGCTTACAATGAGCAGTTCTTC
len: 14; j_gene: TRBJ1-2; d_gene: NA; v_gene: TRBV7-9; abundance: NA; CDR3aa: CASSFGQSYYGYTF; CDR3nt: TGTGCCAGCAGCTTCGGACAGAGCTACTATGGCTACACCTTC
len: 14; j_gene: TRBJ2-7; d_gene: NA; v_gene: TRBV6-1; abundance: many; CDR3aa: CASSSLGPNYEQYF; CDR3nt: TGTGCCAGCAGTTCCCTAGGACCAAACTACGAGCAGTACTTC
len: 19; j_gene: TRBJ2-3; d_gene: TRBD2; v_gene: TRBV6-6; abundance: few; CDR3aa: CASSYSFGLAGVVTDTQYF; CDR3nt: TGTGCCAGCAGTTACTCCTTCGGACTAGCGGGAGTGGTCACAGATACGCAGTATTTT
len: 12; j_gene: TRBJ2-7; d_gene: NA; v_gene: TRBV3-1; abundance: many; CDR3aa: CASSPSRGEQYF; CDR3nt: TGTGCCAGCAGCCCTTCGAGGGGGGAGCAGTACTTC
len: 15; j_gene: TRBJ1-1; d_gene: NA; v_gene: TRBV2; abundance: many; CDR3aa: CASSEGSKSTTGAFF; CDR3nt: TGTGCCAGCAGTGAAGGAAGTAAGTCTACTACCGGAGCTTTCTTT
len: 16; j_gene: TRBJ2-3; d_gene: TRBD2; v_gene: TRBV18; abundance: NA; CDR3aa: CASSRPGLAGADTQYF; CDR3nt: TGTGCCAGCTCACGACCGGGACTAGCGGGAGCTGATACGCAGTATTTT
len: 14; j_gene: TRBJ1-1; d_gene: TRBD1; v_gene: TRBV24-1; abundance: many; CDR3aa: CAPRTGHLNTEAFF; CDR3nt: TGTGCCCCTCGGACAGGGCACTTGAACACTGAAGCTTTCTTT
len: 11; j_gene: TRBJ1-2; d_gene: NA; v_gene: TRBV30; abundance: many; CDR3aa: CAWSPIYGYTF; CDR3nt: TGTGCCTGGTCTCCGATATATGGCTACACCTTC
len: 14; j_gene: TRBJ1-5; d_gene: TRBD1; v_gene: TRBV2; abundance: many; CDR3aa: CASSPGQENQPQHF; CDR3nt: TGTGCCAGCAGCCCCGGACAGGAGAATCAGCCCCAGCATTTT
len: 15; j_gene: TRBJ2-1; d_gene: TRBD2; v_gene: TRBV20-1; abundance: few; CDR3aa: CSTLGGTSSYNEQFF; CDR3nt: TGCAGTACTCTAGGTGGGACTAGTAGCTACAATGAGCAGTTCTTC
len: 15; j_gene: TRBJ2-7; d_gene: NA; v_gene: TRBV5-6; abundance: NA; CDR3aa: CASSTTRQSSYEQYF; CDR3nt: TGTGCCAGCAGCACGACCCGACAGAGCTCCTACGAGCAGTACTTC
len: 13; j_gene: TRBJ2-7; d_gene: TRBD2; v_gene: TRBV27; abundance: many; CDR3aa: CASTWTAGGEQYF; CDR3nt: TGTGCCAGCACGTGGACAGCGGGAGGGGAGCAGTACTTC
len: 15; j_gene: TRBJ2-1; d_gene: NA; v_gene: TRBV28; abundance: NA; CDR3aa: CASSLEPPIYNEQFF; CDR3nt: TGTGCCAGCAGTTTAGAACCGCCGATTTACAATGAGCAGTTCTTC
len: 15; j_gene: TRBJ1-6; d_gene: NA; v_gene: TRBV12-3/TRBV12-4; abundance: many; CDR3aa: CASTPAGYYNSPLHF; CDR3nt: TGTGCCAGCACCCCTGCCGGATACTATAATTCACCCCTCCACTTT
len: 14; j_gene: TRBJ2-7; d_gene: NA; v_gene: TRBV29-1; abundance: many; CDR3aa: CSVDGGHGTYEQYF; CDR3nt: TGCAGCGTTGACGGGGGGCATGGGACCTACGAGCAGTACTTC
len: 14; j_gene: TRBJ1-3; d_gene: NA; v_gene: TRBV29-1; abundance: few; CDR3aa: CSPGTQSSGNTIYF; CDR3nt: TGCAGCCCAGGGACTCAGAGCTCTGGAAACACCATATATTTT
len: 13; j_gene: TRBJ2-5; d_gene: NA; v_gene: TRBV11-3; abundance: few; CDR3aa: CASSYGTGGTQYF; CDR3nt: TGTGCCAGCAGCTACGGGACGGGGGGCACCCAGTACTTC